Sequencing of this T cell receptor beta chain was carried out in a study of patients with pleural tuberculosis. This clonotype has at least ten counts. The trim removed 0 bases at V and 0 bases at J, leaving 0 bases unmatched. Germline V lookup: CDR1 SGHNT, CDR2 YYREEE (reference sequence). The CDR3 loop spans 15 amino acids. Each CDR3 protein is one row after TCRdb ran MiXCR on the reads. In the table there are approximately 50,000 distinct CDR3 sequences, less than 8% of which are singletons. The sequence came from a human donor with pleural tuberculosis. The V call is TRBV5-4, the J call TRBJ2-1, with TRBD2 matching over 7 bases. CDR3 bases: TGTGCCAGCAGCTTGGGCGGGAGCTCCTACAATGAGCAGTTCTTC. The encoded protein is CASSLGGSSYNEQFF.